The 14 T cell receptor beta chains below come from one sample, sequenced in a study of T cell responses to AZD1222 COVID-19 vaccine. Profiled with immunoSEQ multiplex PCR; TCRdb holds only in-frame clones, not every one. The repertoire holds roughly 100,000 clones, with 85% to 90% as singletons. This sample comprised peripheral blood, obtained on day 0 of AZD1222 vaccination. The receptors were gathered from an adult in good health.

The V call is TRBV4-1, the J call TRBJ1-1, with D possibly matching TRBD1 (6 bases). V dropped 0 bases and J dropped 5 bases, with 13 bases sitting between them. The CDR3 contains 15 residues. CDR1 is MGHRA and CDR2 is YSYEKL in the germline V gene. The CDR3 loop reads CASSQDNGGRTEAFF. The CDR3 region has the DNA TGCGCCAGCAGCCAAGATAATGGGGGGCGGACTGAAGCTTTCTTT.

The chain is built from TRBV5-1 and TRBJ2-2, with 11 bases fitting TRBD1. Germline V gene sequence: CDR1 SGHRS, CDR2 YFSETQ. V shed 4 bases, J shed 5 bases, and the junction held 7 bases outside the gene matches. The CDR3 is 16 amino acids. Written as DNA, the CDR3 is TGCGCCAGCAGCCCCGCCGGGACAGGGGGGACCGGGGAGCTGTTTTTT. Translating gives CASSPAGTGGTGELFF.

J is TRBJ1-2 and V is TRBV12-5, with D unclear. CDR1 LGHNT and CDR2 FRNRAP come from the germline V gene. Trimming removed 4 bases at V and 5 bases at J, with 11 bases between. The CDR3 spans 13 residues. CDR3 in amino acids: CASGSSMEYGYTF. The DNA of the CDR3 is TGTGCTAGTGGTTCGAGTATGGAATATGGCTACACCTTC. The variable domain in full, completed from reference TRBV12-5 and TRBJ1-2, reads DARVTQTPRHKVTEMGQEVTMRCQPILGHNTVFWYRQTMMQGLELLAYFRNRAPLDDSGMPKDRFSAEMPDATLATLKIQPSEPRDSAVYFCASGSSMEYGYTFGSGTRLTVV.

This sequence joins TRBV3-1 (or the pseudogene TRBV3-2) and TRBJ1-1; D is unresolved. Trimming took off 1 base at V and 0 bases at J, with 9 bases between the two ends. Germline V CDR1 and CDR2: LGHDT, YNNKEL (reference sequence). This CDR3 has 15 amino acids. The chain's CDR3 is CASSQGSSMNTEAFF. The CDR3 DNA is TGTGCCAGCAGCCAAGGGTCAAGCATGAACACTGAAGCTTTCTTT.

CDR3: CASSYSRREAHTGELFF. The CDR3 bases are TGTGCCAGCAGTTACTCGAGGCGGGAGGCCCACACCGGGGAGCTGTTTTTT. This chain connects TRBV6-2 or TRBV6-3 to TRBJ2-2; 8 bases are shared with TRBD2. V trimming: 0 bases; J trimming: 3 bases; junction bases outside the gene matches: 6. This CDR3 region has 17 residues. Germline CDR1 is MNHEY and CDR2 is SVGEGT.

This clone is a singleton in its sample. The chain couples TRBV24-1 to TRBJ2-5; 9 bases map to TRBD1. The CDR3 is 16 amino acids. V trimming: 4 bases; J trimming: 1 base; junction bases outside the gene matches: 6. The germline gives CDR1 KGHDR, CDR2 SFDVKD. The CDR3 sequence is CATSDTGTGPQETQYF. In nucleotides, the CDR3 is TGTGCCACCAGTGACACCGGGACAGGGCCCCAAGAGACCCAGTACTTC.

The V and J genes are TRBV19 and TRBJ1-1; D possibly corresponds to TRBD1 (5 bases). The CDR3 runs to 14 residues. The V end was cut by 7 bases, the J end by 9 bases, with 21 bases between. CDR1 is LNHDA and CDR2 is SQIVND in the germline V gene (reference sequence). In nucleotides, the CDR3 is TGTGCCAGTATGGACGGGGATAAGACAGTAAAAGCTTTCTTT. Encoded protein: CASMDGDKTVKAFF. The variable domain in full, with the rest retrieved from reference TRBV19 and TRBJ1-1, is DGGITQSPKYLFRKEGQNVTLSCEQNLNHDAMYWYRQDPGQGLRLIYYSQIVNDFQKGDIAEGYSVSREKKESFPLTVTSAQKNPTAFYLCASMDGDKTVKAFFGQGTRLTVV.

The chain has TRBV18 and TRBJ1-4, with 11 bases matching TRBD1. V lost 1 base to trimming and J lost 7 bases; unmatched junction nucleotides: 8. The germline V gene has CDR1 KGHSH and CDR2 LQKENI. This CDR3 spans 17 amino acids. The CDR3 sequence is CASSPLGQGARGEKLFF. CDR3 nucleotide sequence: TGTGCCAGCTCACCACTCGGACAGGGGGCGCGGGGTGAAAAACTGTTTTTT.

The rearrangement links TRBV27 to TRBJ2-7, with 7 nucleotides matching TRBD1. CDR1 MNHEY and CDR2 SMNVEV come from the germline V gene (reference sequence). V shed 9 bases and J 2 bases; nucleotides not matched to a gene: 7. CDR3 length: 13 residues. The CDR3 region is CASSGTATYEQYF. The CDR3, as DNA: TGTGCCAGTTCCGGGACAGCGACCTACGAGCAGTACTTC.

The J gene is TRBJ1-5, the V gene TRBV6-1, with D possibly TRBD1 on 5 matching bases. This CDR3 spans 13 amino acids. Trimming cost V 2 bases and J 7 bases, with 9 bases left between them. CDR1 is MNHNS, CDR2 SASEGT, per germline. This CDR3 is CASSEYGGQPQHF. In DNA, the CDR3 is TGTGCCAGCAGTGAATATGGGGGGCAGCCCCAGCATTTT.

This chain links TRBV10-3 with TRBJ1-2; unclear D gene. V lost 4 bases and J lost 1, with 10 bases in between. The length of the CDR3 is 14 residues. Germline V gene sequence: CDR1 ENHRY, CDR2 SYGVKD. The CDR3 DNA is TGTGCCATCAGTGGCGGGGTGGGTAACTATGGCTACACCTTC. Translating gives CAISGGVGNYGYTF.

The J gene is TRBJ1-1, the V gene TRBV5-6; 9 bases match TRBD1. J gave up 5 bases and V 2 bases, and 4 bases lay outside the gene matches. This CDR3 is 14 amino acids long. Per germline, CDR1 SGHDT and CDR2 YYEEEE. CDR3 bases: TGTGCCAGCAGCTTCCGGGACAGGGAAACTGAAGCTTTCTTT. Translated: CASSFRDRETEAFF.

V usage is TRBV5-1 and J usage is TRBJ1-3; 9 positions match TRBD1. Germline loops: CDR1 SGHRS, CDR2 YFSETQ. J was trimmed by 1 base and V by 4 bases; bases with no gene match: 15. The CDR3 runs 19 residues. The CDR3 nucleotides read TGCGCCAGCAGCCTTACCTCTACCGGGACAGGGATTTCTGGAAACACCATATATTTT. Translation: CASSLTSTGTGISGNTIYF.

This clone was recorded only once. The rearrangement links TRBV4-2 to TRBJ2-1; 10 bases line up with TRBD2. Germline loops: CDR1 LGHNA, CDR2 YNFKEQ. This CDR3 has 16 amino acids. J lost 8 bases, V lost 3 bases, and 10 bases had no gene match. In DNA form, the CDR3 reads TGTGCCAGCAGCCAGGGTACGAGCGGGAGGGCTGATGAGCAGTTCTTC. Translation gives CASSQGTSGRADEQFF.